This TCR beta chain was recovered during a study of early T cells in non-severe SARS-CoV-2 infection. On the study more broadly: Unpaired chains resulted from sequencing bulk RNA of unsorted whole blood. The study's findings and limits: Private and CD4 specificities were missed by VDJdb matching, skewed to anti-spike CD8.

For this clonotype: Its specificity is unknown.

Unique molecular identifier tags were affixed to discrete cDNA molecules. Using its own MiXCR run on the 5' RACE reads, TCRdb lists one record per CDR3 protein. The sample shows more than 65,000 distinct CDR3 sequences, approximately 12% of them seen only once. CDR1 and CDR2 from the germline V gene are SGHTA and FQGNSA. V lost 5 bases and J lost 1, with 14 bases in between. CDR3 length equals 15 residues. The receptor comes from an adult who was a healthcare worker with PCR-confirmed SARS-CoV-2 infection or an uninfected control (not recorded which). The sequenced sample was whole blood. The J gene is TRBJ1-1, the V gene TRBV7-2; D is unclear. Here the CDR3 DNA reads TGTGCCAGCAGCCCCTCTTGGACCGCGAACACTGAAGCTTTCTTT. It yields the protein CASSPSWTANTEAFF.